These T cell receptor beta chains were read from a single sample in a study of early T cells in non-severe SARS-CoV-2 infection. TCRdb re-called the 5' RACE reads with MiXCR, one entry per CDR3 protein. The sample yields about 49,000 distinct CDR3 sequences, 12% seen once. Sequencing was done on a sample of whole blood. Receptors were obtained from an adult who was a healthcare worker with PCR-confirmed SARS-CoV-2 infection or an uninfected control (not recorded which). Both conserved end residues are part of each CDR3. The D gene is left open where the match is weak. Where a row states a size, it is once, few, many or the class of an expanded clone; other rows omit it.

TRBV7-9	-	few	TRBJ2-3	TGTGCCAGCAGCTCCCGACAGGAGACAGATACGCAGTATTTT	CASSSRQETDTQYF
TRBV4-1	-	many	TRBJ1-1	TGCGCCAGCAGCCTTCCTTCGGGGACTGAAGCTTTCTTT	CASSLPSGTEAFF
TRBV7-9	TRBD2	few	TRBJ2-1	TGTGCCAGCAGCATCTCTTTAACAGCGGGGGGGCCTAATGAGCAGTTCTTC	CASSISLTAGGPNEQFF
TRBV5-1	-	few	TRBJ2-7	TGCGCCAGCAGCTTGGGGGTAAGCTCCTACGAGCAGTACTTC	CASSLGVSSYEQYF
TRBV5-1	TRBD1	few	TRBJ2-7	TGCGCCAGCAGCCCGGAGGTAGGACAGGGGCGTAACGAGCAGTACTTC	CASSPEVGQGRNEQYF
TRBV7-2	-	-	TRBJ2-3	TGTGCCAGCAGCTTAGCGGATGGACGGAGGGAGACGCAGTATTTT	CASSLADGRRETQYF
TRBV5-4	-	few	TRBJ1-1	TGTGCCAGCAGCTTGAACAGCCGAAGTGAAGCTTTCTTT	CASSLNSRSEAFF
TRBV20-1	TRBD1	-	TRBJ1-3	TGCAGTGCTTTTTTTACAGGGGCTGGATCTGGAAACACCATATATTTT	CSAFFTGAGSGNTIYF
TRBV7-2	-	-	TRBJ2-7	TGTGCCAGCAGCCCTATGAGGGGGTCCTACGAGCAGTACTTC	CASSPMRGSYEQYF
TRBV4-3	-	-	TRBJ2-7	TGCGCCAGCAGCCAAGCCTGGGGCGCCTCCTACGAGCAGTACTTC	CASSQAWGASYEQYF
TRBV24-1	-	few	TRBJ2-3	TGTGCCACCAGTCTTCGGCGCGAAGATACGCAGTATTTT	CATSLRREDTQYF
TRBV7-8	-	-	TRBJ1-1	TGTGCCAGCAGCCCCCGGGCAGACAACACTGAAGCTTTCTTT	CASSPRADNTEAFF
TRBV28	-	few	TRBJ2-7	TGTGCCAGCAGTACTCCTGCCTCGGGGGAGCAGTACTTC	CASSTPASGEQYF
TRBV11-2	-	medium-sized	TRBJ2-1	TGTGCCAGCAGCCAGACCAATGAGCAGTTCTTC	CASSQTNEQFF
TRBV5-1	-	many	TRBJ1-1	TGCGCCAGCTACCCAGGGGTTGGCACTGAAGCTTTCTTT	CASYPGVGTEAFF
TRBV29-1	TRBD1	few	TRBJ1-1	TGCAGCGCTGCACAGGGGAGCACTGAAGCTTTCTTT	CSAAQGSTEAFF
TRBV5-1	TRBD2	many	TRBJ2-1	TGCGCCAGCAGCTCAGTACCTAGCGGGAGCATGTACAATGAGCAGTTCTTC	CASSSVPSGSMYNEQFF
TRBV28	-	many	TRBJ1-2	TGTGCCAGCAGTTTACAGGGTGGCTACACCTTC	CASSLQGGYTF
TRBV20-1	TRBD1	few	TRBJ1-4	TGCAGTGCTAGGCGGCGGGACAGTAGTTTTTTT	CSARRRDSSFF
TRBV6-5	TRBD1	many	TRBJ2-6	TGTGCCAGCAGTTACTCAATGACAGGGGCTGGGGCCAACGTCCTGACTTTC	CASSYSMTGAGANVLTF
TRBV6-1	-	few	TRBJ2-2	TGTGCCAGCAGTAGGGGTCGAGACACCGGGGAGCTGTTTTTT	CASSRGRDTGELFF
TRBV12-3/TRBV12-4	TRBD1	many	TRBJ2-4	TGTGCCAGCAGTTTAGGGACAGGGGGCGCGGGAAGAAACATTCAGTACTTC	CASSLGTGGAGRNIQYF
TRBV7-2	-	-	TRBJ2-3	TGTGCCAGCAGCTTAGTGTGGGCTAGCGGCACAGATACGCAGTATTTT	CASSLVWASGTDTQYF
TRBV7-9	TRBD1	-	TRBJ2-7	TGTGCCAGCAGCTTCTCGACAGGGGTCGACGAGCAGTACTTC	CASSFSTGVDEQYF
TRBV29-1	-	-	TRBJ1-1	TGCAGCGCCTCCGGGACAGAAGCTTTCTTT	CSASGTEAFF
TRBV7-2	-	many	TRBJ2-7	TGTGCCAGCAGACCCCCAGGTGGCGCCTACGAGCAGTACTTC	CASRPPGGAYEQYF
TRBV6-1	TRBD1	few	TRBJ2-3	TGTGCCAGCAGGACAGGGGGCACAGATACGCAGTATTTT	CASRTGGTDTQYF
TRBV24-1	-	-	TRBJ2-7	TGTGCCACCAGTGATTTGCAGGGGTCCTACTTC	CATSDLQGSYF
TRBV20-1	-	many	TRBJ1-2	TGCAGTGCTAGAGCTCTCTACGGAACTCGGGGCTACACCTTC	CSARALYGTRGYTF
TRBV24-1	-	many	TRBJ2-2	TGTGCCACCAGTGTACCAGGGACCGGGGAGCTGTTTTTT	CATSVPGTGELFF
TRBV3-1	TRBD2	few	TRBJ2-7	TGTGCCAGCAGCCCAAGCGGGACCTCCTACGAGCAGTACTTC	CASSPSGTSYEQYF
TRBV7-8	TRBD2	-	TRBJ2-3	TGTGCCAGCAGCTTAGTAGCGGGGGGCCTCATTGATACGCAGTATTTT	CASSLVAGGLIDTQYF
TRBV20-1	-	few	TRBJ2-5	TGCAGTGCTGTACCGGGCCGTGAATGGCAGACCCAGTACTTC	CSAVPGREWQTQYF
TRBV4-2	-	many	TRBJ2-7	TGTGCCAGCAGCCAAGAGAGGGGCACGGACGTGGACGAGCAGTACTTC	CASSQERGTDVDEQYF
TRBV4-1	TRBD2	-	TRBJ2-3	TGCGCCAGCAGCCCCTTCGGGGGGGACACAGATACGCAGTATTTT	CASSPFGGDTDTQYF
TRBV7-2	TRBD1	many	TRBJ2-7	TGTGCCAGCAGTCCGCGGGACAGGCCCTTCTACGAGCAGTACTTC	CASSPRDRPFYEQYF